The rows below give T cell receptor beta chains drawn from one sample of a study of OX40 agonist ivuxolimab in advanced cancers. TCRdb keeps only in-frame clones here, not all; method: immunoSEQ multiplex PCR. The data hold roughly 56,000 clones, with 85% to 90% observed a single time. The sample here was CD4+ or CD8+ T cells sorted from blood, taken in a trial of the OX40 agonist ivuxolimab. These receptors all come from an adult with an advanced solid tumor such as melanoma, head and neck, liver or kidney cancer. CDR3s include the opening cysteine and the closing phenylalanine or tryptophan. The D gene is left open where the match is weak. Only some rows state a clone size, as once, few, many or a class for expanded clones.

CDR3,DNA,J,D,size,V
CASTLAGGPNEQFF,TGCGCCAGCACCCTAGCGGGAGGGCCTAATGAGCAGTTCTTC,TRBJ2-1,TRBD2,NA,TRBV10-2
CASRIRGGASTDTQYF,TGTGCCAGCAGGATTCGGGGGGGCGCTAGCACAGATACGCAGTATTTT,TRBJ2-3,TRBD2,NA,TRBV28
CASSEDWGVYGYTF,TGTGCCAGCAGTGAAGATTGGGGAGTCTATGGCTACACCTTC,TRBJ1-2,NA,NA,TRBV6-5
CAWNTGAGSFNEQYF,TGTGCCTGGAACACAGGGGCAGGGAGCTTCAACGAGCAGTACTTC,TRBJ2-7,TRBD1,NA,TRBV30
CASSLVGTDYEQYF,TGTGCCAGCAGCTTAGTGGGGACAGACTACGAGCAGTACTTC,TRBJ2-7,TRBD1,NA,TRBV7-8
CSAVDSLNTEAFF,TGCAGCGCTGTGGACAGCCTGAACACTGAAGCTTTCTTT,TRBJ1-1,NA,NA,TRBV29-1
CASSSGTPDEKLFF,TGCGCCAGCAGCTCCGGGACGCCGGACGAAAAACTGTTTTTT,TRBJ1-4,NA,NA,TRBV5-1
CASSLGTVAYGYTF,TGTGCCAGCAGCCTGGGGACAGTCGCCTATGGCTACACCTTC,TRBJ1-2,TRBD1,NA,TRBV5-8
CASSLGSLHQPQHF,TGTGCCAGCAGCTTGGGCAGCCTACATCAGCCCCAGCATTTT,TRBJ1-5,NA,NA,TRBV5-6
CASTPRWPGVAGANVLTF,TGTGCCAGCACCCCCAGGTGGCCGGGGGTGGCTGGGGCCAACGTCCTGACTTTC,TRBJ2-6,NA,NA,TRBV27
CASSRRVAGDYEQYF,TGTGCCAGCAGCCGAAGAGTAGCGGGAGACTACGAGCAGTACTTC,TRBJ2-7,TRBD2,NA,TRBV5-4
CASRASGRAFTYNEQFF,TGCGCCAGCAGGGCTAGCGGGAGGGCTTTTACCTACAATGAGCAGTTCTTC,TRBJ2-1,TRBD2,NA,TRBV5-1
CASSKTGVLLTNEKLFF,TGTGCCAGCAGCAAGACAGGGGTACTCCTAACTAATGAAAAACTGTTTTTT,TRBJ1-4,TRBD1,NA,TRBV27
CASSIRGGLSTDTQYF,TGTGCCAGTAGTATCCGCGGGGGCCTTAGCACAGATACGCAGTATTTT,TRBJ2-3,NA,NA,TRBV19
CAWNKGGHNEKLFF,TGTGCCTGGAACAAGGGGGGCCATAATGAAAAACTGTTTTTT,TRBJ1-4,NA,once,TRBV30
CASSQGRAGGNTIYF,TGCGCCAGCAGCCAAGGGCGAGCGGGAGGAAACACCATATATTTT,TRBJ1-3,NA,NA,TRBV4-3
CAWSVSGQGGSPLHF,TGTGCCTGGAGTGTATCAGGACAGGGCGGTTCACCCCTCCACTTT,TRBJ1-6,TRBD1,once,TRBV30
CASSFGQPSYNEQFF,TGCGCCAGCAGCTTCGGGCAGCCCTCCTACAATGAGCAGTTCTTC,TRBJ2-1,NA,NA,TRBV5-1
CASRTGTSTEAFF,TGTGCCAGTAGAACAGGGACAAGCACTGAAGCTTTCTTT,TRBJ1-1,NA,NA,TRBV19
CASSEIGGGNTEAFF,TGTGCCAGCAGTGAGATAGGGGGCGGGAACACTGAAGCTTTCTTT,TRBJ1-1,TRBD1,NA,TRBV2
CASSWRLAAITMEQFF,TGTGCCAGCAGCTGGAGACTAGCGGCTATTACAATGGAGCAGTTCTTC,TRBJ2-1,TRBD2,NA,TRBV5-4
CATSREGALNTEAFF,TGTGCCACCAGCAGAGAAGGGGCCCTGAACACTGAAGCTTTCTTT,TRBJ1-1,NA,NA,TRBV15
CASSQDKGTGRLVNTEAFF,TGTGCCAGCAGCCAAGATAAGGGGACAGGGCGCTTGGTAAACACTGAAGCTTTCTTT,TRBJ1-1,TRBD1,NA,TRBV4-2
CASSLDHTGELFF,TGTGCCAGCAGCTTAGACCACACCGGGGAGCTGTTTTTT,TRBJ2-2,NA,NA,TRBV7-8
CASGARGSNTGELFF,TGTGCCAGCGGGGCACGGGGGTCCAACACCGGGGAGCTGTTTTTT,TRBJ2-2,NA,NA,TRBV6-1
CASSSQGRRNQPQHF,TGTGCCAGCAGTTCGCAGGGAAGGAGGAATCAGCCCCAGCATTTT,TRBJ1-5,NA,NA,TRBV28
CASSPLRGGYGYTF,TGTGCCAGCTCACCTCTCAGGGGAGGCTATGGCTACACCTTC,TRBJ1-2,NA,NA,TRBV18
CASGTSLYNEQFF,TGTGCCAGCGGGACTAGTCTCTACAATGAGCAGTTCTTC,TRBJ2-1,TRBD2,NA,TRBV28
CASSPRSDLEPQHF,TGTGCCAGCAGTCCGAGGTCTGACCTTGAGCCCCAGCATTTT,TRBJ1-5,NA,NA,TRBV27
CASTGDRGPYQPQHF,TGTGCCAGCACTGGTGACAGGGGGCCTTATCAGCCCCAGCATTTT,TRBJ1-5,TRBD1,NA,TRBV2
CASSERGGSPQHF,TGTGCCAGCAGTGAGCGGGGTGGTTCGCCCCAGCATTTT,TRBJ1-5,NA,NA,TRBV27
CASSLSTASYNEQFF,TGTGCCAGCAGCTTAAGCACAGCCTCCTACAATGAGCAGTTCTTC,TRBJ2-1,NA,NA,TRBV7-3
CASSLYGGTEAFF,TGTGCCAGCAGCTTATACGGGGGCACTGAAGCTTTCTTT,TRBJ1-1,NA,NA,TRBV7-3
CASSRDGRNEKLFF,TGCGCCAGCAGCCGGGACGGACGGAATGAAAAACTGTTTTTT,TRBJ1-4,NA,NA,TRBV5-1
CASSLAGYLGQPQHF,TGTGCCAGCAGCCTTGCAGGGTATTTAGGGCAGCCCCAGCATTTT,TRBJ1-5,NA,NA,TRBV6-6
CASSPNRQLGSGNTIYF,TGTGCCAGCAGTCCGAACCGACAGTTGGGGTCCGGAAACACCATATATTTT,TRBJ1-3,NA,NA,TRBV27
CAWEAAGTGGSQYF,TGTGCCTGGGAGGCCGCGGGGACAGGGGGCTCCCAGTACTTC,TRBJ2-5,TRBD1,NA,TRBV30
CASSSQVNTEAFF,TGTGCCAGCAGCTCCCAGGTAAACACTGAAGCTTTCTTT,TRBJ1-1,NA,NA,TRBV11-2
CASVGSTLYGYTF,TGTGCCAGCGTCGGCTCAACCCTCTATGGCTACACCTTC,TRBJ1-2,NA,NA,TRBV28
CASSQGFEAQYF,TGCGCCAGCAGCCAAGGGTTTGAGGCCCAGTACTTC,TRBJ2-5,NA,NA,TRBV4-1
CASSFRGLVQETQYF,TGCGCCAGCAGCTTTAGGGGCCTGGTACAAGAGACCCAGTACTTC,TRBJ2-5,NA,NA,TRBV5-1
CASSQVWDEQYF,TGCGCCAGCAGCCAAGTGTGGGACGAGCAGTACTTC,TRBJ2-7,NA,NA,TRBV4-1
CASSLAGRPLHF,TGTGCCAGCAGCTTGGCTGGCAGGCCCCTCCACTTT,TRBJ1-6,NA,few,TRBV7-2
CASSRTGVVDGYTF,TGTGCCAGCAGTCGGACAGGGGTGGTCGATGGCTACACCTTC,TRBJ1-2,TRBD1,NA,TRBV6-5
CASSIMRQPQHF,TGTGCCAGTAGTATAATGCGGCAGCCCCAGCATTTT,TRBJ1-5,NA,NA,TRBV19
CASSLRQGGTDTQYF,TGTGCCAGCAGCTTACGACAGGGGGGAACAGATACGCAGTATTTT,TRBJ2-3,TRBD1,NA,TRBV11-3
CASSPREGLYNEQFF,TGTGCCAGCAGCCCGCGGGAGGGCCTTTACAATGAGCAGTTCTTC,TRBJ2-1,TRBD2,once,TRBV5-5
CASNSVGVTDTQYF,TGTGCCAGTAACTCTGTAGGCGTCACAGATACGCAGTATTTT,TRBJ2-3,NA,NA,TRBV19
CAWSVRRQGKVVF,TGTGCCTGGAGTGTACGACGACAGGGGAAGGTGGTTTTT,TRBJ2-2,TRBD1,once,TRBV30
CASSQQETRYF,TGCGCCAGCAGCCAACAAGAGACCCGGTACTTC,TRBJ2-5,NA,NA,TRBV5-1
CATSIRGNMDTQYF,TGTGCCACCTCTATCAGGGGGAATATGGATACGCAGTATTTT,TRBJ2-3,TRBD1,NA,TRBV19
CASSSFSGGAVAKNIQYF,TGTGCCAGTAGTAGTTTCTCTGGCGGGGCTGTAGCCAAAAACATTCAGTACTTC,TRBJ2-4,NA,NA,TRBV19
CASSLGRDGEQYF,TGCGCCAGCAGCTTGGGAAGGGACGGGGAGCAGTACTTC,TRBJ2-7,NA,NA,TRBV5-1
CASSPLGYGYTF,TGTGCCAGCAGTCCTCTGGGTTATGGCTACACCTTC,TRBJ1-2,NA,NA,TRBV6-5
CASSLRGAPYNEQFF,TGTGCCAGCAGCCTCCGAGGAGCCCCCTACAATGAGCAGTTCTTC,TRBJ2-1,NA,NA,TRBV6-1
CAISPNRNSNQPQHF,TGTGCCATCAGCCCTAATCGAAATAGCAATCAGCCCCAGCATTTT,TRBJ1-5,NA,NA,TRBV10-3
CASSPDRVYGYTF,TGTGCCAGCAGTCCTGACAGGGTATATGGCTACACCTTC,TRBJ1-2,TRBD1,NA,TRBV28
CASSITTARYSGNTIYF,TGTGCCAGTAGTATAACAACAGCACGCTACTCTGGAAACACCATATATTTT,TRBJ1-3,NA,NA,TRBV19
CASTPSGLNYGYTF,TGTGCCAGCACCCCAAGTGGACTTAACTATGGCTACACCTTC,TRBJ1-2,NA,NA,TRBV6-1
CASSSSGSRRNEQFF,TGTGCCAGCAGTTCTAGCGGGAGTAGGAGGAATGAGCAGTTCTTC,TRBJ2-1,TRBD2,NA,TRBV6-5